This is a list of T cell receptor beta chains from one sample in a study of shared clonotypes between healthy human individuals. The data were produced by immunoSEQ multiplex PCR, yet TCRdb's version contains in-frame clones alone and is incomplete. The repertoire holds roughly 2 million clones, with approximately 94% as singletons. Source material: naive CD4+ T cells sorted from blood. The source of these receptors is a man between 18 and 29 years old in good health. CDR3s include the opening cysteine and the closing phenylalanine or tryptophan. The D gene is left open where the match is weak. The size entry is marked missing in some rows and otherwise reads once, few, many or a size class.

d_call v_call clone_size cdr3_aa
NA TRBV6-5 NA CASSYTGLSEKLFF
TRBD2 TRBV19 NA CASSRSSGRLYEQYF
NA TRBV6-7 NA CASSYSKGSVKYGYTF
NA TRBV2 NA CASSAGPALEAFF
NA TRBV5-4 NA CASSLRGGLGEAFF
NA TRBV1 NA CTSSQDPGTCQPQHF
NA TRBV5-6 NA CASSFGLGEGNYGYTF
NA TRBV18 NA CASSALLGNEQFF
NA TRBV6-5 NA CASSPRRGNTGELFF
NA TRBV18 NA CASSLSRGRQETQYF
NA TRBV5-4 NA CASSLDSNEQFF
NA TRBV7-2 NA CASSLAQSYTF
TRBD2 TRBV10-3 NA CAISVRGRGYEQYF
NA TRBV6-6 NA CASSSLTSGEQYF
TRBD1 TRBV4-3 NA CASSQEGGGQGPHEQYF
NA TRBV6-1 NA CATKISYNSPLHF
NA TRBV7-9 NA CASSDSGRSDLHF
NA TRBV6-1 NA CASSGQVGAGELFF
NA TRBV30 NA CAWSVVGISGNTIYF
NA TRBV6-5 NA CASSYQKEGPYEQYF
NA TRBV5-1 NA CASSFGGMNTEAFF
TRBD2 TRBV9 NA CASSPVGGDREQYF
NA TRBV30 NA CAWSGGFEQYF
NA TRBV7-2 NA CASSWAADTQYF
NA TRBV6-5 NA CASRTIQPDTQYF
NA TRBV9 NA CASSPRQNTGELFF
NA TRBV28 once CASRPLGPEAFF
NA TRBV5-1 few CASSLERGEIYEQYF
TRBD1 TRBV30 NA CAWGDRNSPLHF
NA TRBV20-1 NA CSARWGAEQYF
NA TRBV9 NA CASSVGGIETQYF
NA TRBV2 NA CASSEIRGNTEAFF
NA TRBV4-3 NA CASSQDRVFWSHTEAFF
TRBD2 TRBV5-4 NA CASSLDLAGGKNQFF
NA TRBV5-1 NA CASSLRSGIQETQYF
NA TRBV10-1 NA CASRPYRDGQAFF
NA TRBV4-1 few CASSQGGRRNTEAFF
TRBD1 TRBV12-5 NA CASGLVVDGTGYQPQHF
TRBD1 TRBV30 NA CAWDRGNSPLHF
NA TRBV7-3 NA CASSPREQYF
NA TRBV27 NA CASSLQVRNSPLHF
NA TRBV6-1 NA CASHRDPAMGPQHF
NA TRBV6-5 NA CASSYARDKPYEQYF
NA TRBV6-6 NA CASSGANMNTEAFF
NA TRBV10-3 NA CAISDLLLETQYF
NA TRBV2 once CASLDRIVAGEQYF
NA TRBV7-7 NA CASSLIGTDQETQYF
NA TRBV11-3 NA CASSLDRSQRGSYEQYF
NA TRBV11-2 NA CASRWASRDPGELFF
NA TRBV5-5 NA CASSYRTGQEQYF
NA TRBV19 NA CASSILGETQYF